Sequencing of this T cell receptor (beta chain) was carried out in a study of CD8+CD57+ T cells in acquired aplastic anemia. The use of genomic DNA as template underpinned the TCR beta VDJ and CDR3 profiling. Via MiXCR, TCRdb re-called the reads, giving one row per CDR3 protein. This sample has more than 150,000 distinct CDR3 sequences, with more than 45% found just once. There are 15 residues in the CDR3. Trimming took 7 bases from V and 3 from J, leaving 21 bases between them. The germline gives CDR1 SQVTM, CDR2 ANQGSEA. The authors sequenced patients whose flow cytometry had shown CD8+CD57+ cell expansion.

This receptor was taken from a human donor with aplastic anemia. The rearrangement joins TRBV29-1 to TRBJ2-5; TRBD1 or TRBD2 may be the D gene (6 bases each). Material for sequencing was sorted CD4+, CD8+, or CD8+CD57+ T cells (not recorded which) from PBMCs. CDR3 coding DNA: TGCAGCGCTTTGGGGGTGGGGGGCGCGGAAGAGACCCAGTACTTC. Translating gives CSALGVGGAEETQYF.